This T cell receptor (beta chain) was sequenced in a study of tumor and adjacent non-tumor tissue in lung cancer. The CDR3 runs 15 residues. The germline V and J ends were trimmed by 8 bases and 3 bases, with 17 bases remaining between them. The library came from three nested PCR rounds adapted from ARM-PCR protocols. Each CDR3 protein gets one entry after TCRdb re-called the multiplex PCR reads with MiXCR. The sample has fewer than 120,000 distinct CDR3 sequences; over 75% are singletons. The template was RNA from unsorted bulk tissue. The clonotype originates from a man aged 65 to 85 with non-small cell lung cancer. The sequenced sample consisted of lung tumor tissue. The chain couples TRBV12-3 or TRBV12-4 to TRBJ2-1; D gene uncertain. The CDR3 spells CASGRVKGNYNEQFF. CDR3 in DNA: TGTGCCAGCGGACGAGTCAAGGGCAACTACAATGAGCAGTTCTTC.